This entry lists 26 T cell receptor beta chains sequenced from one sample in a study of blood T cell repertoires in COVID-19 (dated by TCRdb to about 2020). Library preparation employed the immunoSEQ multiplex PCR assay. Imported from immuneACCESS, the table was reduced by TCRdb to in-frame sequences with V and J called. These copies leave out some clones; in studies compared against another copy, an unresolved V gene accounts for under half, and the cause of the remainder is not known. Across this sample there are 150,000 to 200,000 clones, with over 80% seen only once. In total, the top ten clones hold around 10% of the sample. Sequences were obtained from peripheral blood. The receptor set was obtained from a woman over 75 with active or convalescent COVID-19.

This clone was observed once. The V call is TRBV7-2, the J call TRBJ2-2; 8 bases agree with TRBD1. J gave up 4 bases and V 5 bases, and 6 bases lay outside the gene matches. The V gene's germline CDR1 is SGHTA and CDR2 FQGNSA. The CDR3 length is 15 residues. CDR3 sequence reads: CASSQTGGPTGELFF. Here the CDR3 DNA reads TGTGCCAGCAGCCAAACAGGGGGGCCCACCGGGGAGCTGTTTTTT.

This chain uses TRBV6-4 with TRBJ1-4; 7 nucleotides match TRBD1. In germline, CDR1 is MRHNA, CDR2 SNTAGT. CDR3 length: 19 amino acids. V dropped 5 bases and J dropped 4; count of bases not matched to a gene: 19. CDR3 DNA: TGTGCCAGCAGTTCTACTCGCGACAGGGTTGGAACCCTTAATGAAAAACTGTTTTTT. Translation gives CASSSTRDRVGTLNEKLFF.

This chain connects TRBV18 to TRBJ2-5; TRBD2 is a possible D gene (5 bases). Looked up from germline, CDR1 is KGHSH and CDR2 is LQKENI. V shed 1 base and J shed 5 bases, with 11 bases lying between them. The CDR3 runs 14 residues. The CDR3 region has the DNA TGTGCCAGCTCACCACGTACTAGACATGAGACCCAGTACTTC. Residues: CASSPRTRHETQYF. The full variable domain, its missing parts supplied by reference TRBV18 and TRBJ2-5, is NAGVMQNPRHLVRRRGQEARLRCSPMKGHSHVYWYRQLPEEGLKFMVYLQKENIIDESGMPKERFSAEFPKEGPSILRIQQVVRGDSAAYFCASSPRTRHETQYFGPGTRLLVL.

The chain carries TRBV7-9 and TRBJ1-2; D possibly corresponds to TRBD1 (6 bases). Per germline, CDR1 SEHNR and CDR2 FQNEAQ (reference sequence). There are 14 residues in the CDR3. V was cut by 4 bases and J by 6 bases, with 15 bases left in between. CDR3 coding DNA: TGTGCCAGCAGCTCCTCTAGAAGGGGGAATGGCTACACCTTC. Translation: CASSSSRRGNGYTF.

The chain uses TRBV9 and TRBJ1-3; D is ambiguous. V was cut by 0 bases and J by 0 bases, with 7 bases left in between. Germline CDR1 and CDR2: SGDLS and YYNGEE. This CDR3 region has 15 residues. The CDR3 DNA reads TGTGCCAGCAGCGTAGCTCCAGACTCTGGAAACACCATATATTTT. Translated: CASSVAPDSGNTIYF.

The CDR3 coding sequence is TGTGCCAGTGACGAGACAGGGGGGCACACTAACTATGGCTACACCTTC. Translated, it gives CASDETGGHTNYGYTF. V and J are TRBV19 and TRBJ1-2; 9 bases are shared with TRBD1. Per the germline V gene, CDR1 is LNHDA and CDR2 is SQIVND (reference sequence). V lost 8 bases and J lost 0; bases outside the gene matches: 10. This CDR3 spans 16 amino acids.

This chain joins TRBV7-2 and TRBJ1-4; tentative D call: TRBD1 (6 bases). The germline V and J ends were trimmed by 2 bases and 3 bases, with 13 bases remaining between them. This CDR3 comprises 16 residues. The V gene's germline CDR1 is SGHTA and CDR2 FQGNSA. The CDR3 sequence: CASSLSRGNSNEKLFF. CDR3 in DNA: TGTGCCAGCAGCTTAAGCAGGGGTAATTCTAATGAAAAACTGTTTTTT.

This clone has a single count. The V gene is TRBV7-8, the J gene TRBJ1-1, with D tentatively TRBD1 (6 bases). There are 15 residues in the CDR3. From germline, CDR1 is SGHVS and CDR2 FQNEAQ. Trimming removed 5 bases at V and 4 bases at J, with 17 bases between. The CDR3 is CASSPRGGLSTEAFF. The DNA of the CDR3 is TGTGCCAGCAGCCCTAGGGGGGGGTTAAGCACTGAAGCTTTCTTT. The entire variable domain, with the rest obtained from reference TRBV7-8 and TRBJ1-1, is as follows: GAGVSQSPRYKVAKRGQDVALRCDPISGHVSLFWYQQALGQGPEFLTYFQNEAQLDKSGLPSDRFFAERPEGSVSTLKIQRTQQEDSAVYLCASSPRGGLSTEAFFGQGTRLTVV.

The chain employs TRBV4-2 and TRBJ2-1; 7 nucleotides match TRBD2. Germline V gene sequence: CDR1 LGHNA, CDR2 YNFKEQ. V dropped 4 bases and J dropped 9; count of bases not matched to a gene: 12. The CDR3 spans 15 residues. CDR3 in DNA: TGTGCCAGCAGCCCAGCGGGGACCCTATTTAGTGAGCAGTTCTTC. This gives the protein CASSPAGTLFSEQFF.

V usage is TRBV7-9 and J usage is TRBJ1-6; 7 nucleotides align to TRBD1. The V gene's germline CDR1 is SEHNR and CDR2 FQNEAQ (reference sequence). After removal of 6 bases from V and 3 bases from J, the junction contained 5 bases not matched to a gene. This CDR3 spans 15 amino acids. CDR3 region: CASRRTGDYNSPLHF. The CDR3 DNA reads TGTGCCAGCAGACGGACAGGCGACTATAATTCACCCCTCCACTTT.

Comments on this clone: The same CDR3 is also encoded by other DNA sequences in this sample. This chain links TRBV7-2 with TRBJ1-1, with a weak D call TRBD1 (6 bases). Germline CDR1 and CDR2: SGHTA and FQGNSA. This CDR3 has 15 residues. V was clipped by 3 bases and J by 0 bases, with 11 bases between them. As DNA, the CDR3 is TGTGCCAGCAGCTTGGGGGCAGGCCTGAACACTGAAGCTTTCTTT. This sequence encodes CASSLGAGLNTEAFF.

The J gene is TRBJ1-5, the V gene TRBV7-2, with D uncertain. V was cut by 0 bases and J by 7 bases, with 7 bases left in between. The CDR3 is 13 residues long. Germline CDR1 reads SGHTA; CDR2 reads FQGNSA. The CDR3 loop reads CASSLAAGQPQHF. For the CDR3, the DNA is TGTGCCAGCAGCTTAGCAGCGGGACAGCCCCAGCATTTT.

The chain uses TRBV6-2 or TRBV6-3 and TRBJ1-2; the D is unclear. Germline V CDR1 and CDR2: MNHEY, SVGEGT. This CDR3 has 15 residues. V was trimmed by 2 bases and J by 4 bases, leaving 14 bases between them. The CDR3 DNA reads TGTGCCAGCAGTTACGAGGTTGTGTCGACCTATGGCTACACCTTC. It encodes CASSYEVVSTYGYTF.

The table lists this clone with a count of one. This chain joins TRBV7-2 and TRBJ2-2; 7 bases are shared with TRBD1. The CDR3 covers 15 residues. V was clipped by 5 bases and J by 2 bases; unmatched bases: 5. Germline CDR1 is SGHTA and CDR2 is FQGNSA. The CDR3 reads CASSQQGSNTGELFF. The CDR3 region has the DNA TGTGCCAGCAGCCAACAGGGGAGTAACACCGGGGAGCTGTTTTTT.

The chain recombines TRBV11-2 with TRBJ2-5, with D unclear. The length of the CDR3 is 13 residues. The germline gives CDR1 SGHAT, CDR2 FQNNGV. Trimming pared 6 bases from V and 1 base from J, leaving 9 bases between. Written as DNA, the CDR3 is TGTGCCAGCAGTCCACGGGTCCAAGAGACCCAGTACTTC. Its protein is CASSPRVQETQYF.

The chain employs TRBV9 and TRBJ2-2; perhaps TRBD2 as D (6 bases). This CDR3 has 16 amino acids. Trimming cost V 3 bases and J 1 base, with 13 bases left between them. Germline assignment: CDR1 SGDLS and CDR2 YYNGEE. The CDR3 loop is CASSAPGGLNTGELFF. CDR3 DNA: TGTGCCAGCAGCGCCCCCGGGGGTTTGAACACCGGGGAGCTGTTTTTT.

The J gene is TRBJ1-1, the V gene TRBV13; D gene uncertain. With 1 base removed from V and 5 bases from J, the gap between germline ends came to 11 bases. The CDR3 length is 14 residues. CDR1 is PRHDT and CDR2 is FYEKMQ in the germline V gene (reference sequence). CDR3 coding DNA: TGTGCCAGCAGCTTAGCGCGCGGGGTTACTGAAGCTTTCTTT. Protein: CASSLARGVTEAFF. The entire variable domain, with the rest obtained from reference TRBV13 and TRBJ1-1, is as follows: AAGVIQSPRHLIKEKRETATLKCYPIPRHDTVYWYQQGPGQDPQFLISFYEKMQSDKGSIPDRFSAQQFSDYHSELNMSSLELGDSALYFCASSLARGVTEAFFGQGTRLTVV.

The chain is built from TRBV14 and TRBJ2-2, with a tentative D call TRBD2 (6 bases). The germline V gene encodes CDR1 SGHDN and CDR2 FVKESK. Trimming shortened V by 5 bases and J by 6 bases, and 19 bases separated the two germline ends. CDR3 size: 16 residues. CDR3 loop: CASSFQLAMRPGELFF. Here the CDR3 DNA reads TGTGCCAGCAGCTTCCAACTAGCTATGAGACCCGGGGAGCTGTTTTTT. The complete variable domain, with remaining parts taken from reference TRBV14 and TRBJ2-2, reads EAGVTQFPSHSVIEKGQTVTLRCDPISGHDNLYWYRRVMGKEIKFLLHFVKESKQDESGMPNNRFLAERTGGTYSTLKVQPAELEDSGVYFCASSFQLAMRPGELFFGEGSRLTVL.

DNA of the CDR3: TGCAGTGCTAGTACAGGGTCCCCGACTGAAGCTTTCTTT. The encoded protein is CSASTGSPTEAFF. This rearrangement joins TRBV20-1 to TRBJ1-1; a possible D gene is TRBD1 (6 bases). The germline gives CDR1 DFQATT, CDR2 SNEGSKA (reference sequence). Deletions cut 3 bases from V and 5 bases from J, with 13 bases between. The CDR3 is made up of 13 amino acids.

The chain links TRBV18 to TRBJ1-3, with D possibly being TRBD1 (6 bases). Trimming took off 3 bases at V and 0 bases at J, with 12 bases between the two ends. Germline CDR1 is KGHSH and CDR2 is LQKENI. CDR3 length equals 16 residues. The CDR3 nucleotides are TGTGCCAGCTCACCGGGGGGGCGATACTCTGGAAACACCATATATTTT. Its protein product is CASSPGGRYSGNTIYF.

The chain has TRBV24-1 and TRBJ2-3; D might be TRBD2 (5 bases). The germline gives CDR1 KGHDR, CDR2 SFDVKD. This CDR3 region has 14 residues. V was clipped by 2 bases and J by 2 bases, with 7 bases between them. CDR3 in DNA: TGTGCCACCAGTGATTGGGGAGCCACAGATACGCAGTATTTT. This translates into CATSDWGATDTQYF.

The rearrangement uses TRBV11-2 and TRBJ1-2; D call uncertain. V lost 0 bases and J 8 bases, leaving 25 bases between the germline ends. Germline lookup yields CDR1 SGHAT and CDR2 FQNNGV. The CDR3 spans 18 residues. The CDR3 reads CASSLEQPPFVFYTGYTF. CDR3 coding DNA: TGTGCCAGCAGCTTAGAACAGCCCCCCTTTGTCTTTTATACCGGCTACACCTTC.

This clone appeared a single time. The chain couples TRBV5-1 to TRBJ2-6; weak D call: TRBD1 (5 bases). Germline CDR1 reads SGHRS; CDR2 reads YFSETQ. This CDR3 region has 17 residues. Trimming removed 0 bases from V and 0 bases from J, with 10 bases in between. The CDR3 nucleotides read TGCGCCAGCAGCTTGGGACAGACAGTCTCTGGGGCCAACGTCCTGACTTTC. It translates to CASSLGQTVSGANVLTF.

The chain couples TRBV7-2 to TRBJ1-3, with no clear D. The germline gives CDR1 SGHTA, CDR2 FQGNSA. The CDR3 contains 17 residues. The germline V and J ends were trimmed by 1 base and 0 bases, with 13 bases remaining between them. The CDR3 DNA reads TGTGCCAGCAGCTTAGTTCCATTTTCGAGCTCTGGAAACACCATATATTTT. It specifies CASSLVPFSSSGNTIYF.

CDR3 sequence (DNA): TGCGCCAGCAGTGAGTCGACAACAGGGAGCACAGATACGCAGTATTTT. It specifies CASSESTTGSTDTQYF. The gene calls are TRBV10-2 and TRBJ2-3, with TRBD1 as a possible D gene (6 bases). The CDR3 is made up of 16 amino acids. CDR1 WSHSY and CDR2 SAAADI come from the germline V gene. The V and J ends lost 0 bases and 0 bases respectively, with 10 bases between them.

CDR3 sequence reads: CASSPGGVYGDTQYF. DNA for the CDR3: TGTGCCAGCAGCCCCGGCGGGGTGTATGGGGATACGCAGTATTTT. The genes are TRBV9 and TRBJ2-3; possible D gene TRBD2, 6 bases. Trimming took 4 bases from V and 6 from J, leaving 18 bases between them. Germline V lookup: CDR1 SGDLS, CDR2 YYNGEE. The CDR3 length is 15 residues. The variable domain in full, with the rest retrieved from reference TRBV9 and TRBJ2-3, is DSGVTQTPKHLITATGQRVTLRCSPRSGDLSVYWYQQSLDQGLQFLIQYYNGEERAKGNILERFSAQQFPDLHSELNLSSLELGDSALYFCASSPGGVYGDTQYFGPGTRLTVL.